This T cell receptor beta chain came from a study of identical twins. This clonotype was counted a single time. Unique molecular identifiers were present on the cDNA, and a universal primer site came from template switching. Each CDR3 protein is one row after TCRdb ran MiXCR on the 5' RACE reads. This sample has around 690,000 distinct CDR3 sequences; approximately 22% occur once, and the top ten carry approximately 4.5%. Healthy Caucasians made up all donors. With 10 bases removed from V and 4 bases from J, the gap between germline ends came to 11 bases. This CDR3 spans 11 amino acids. Germline CDR1 reads MNHNY; CDR2 reads SVGAGI (reference sequence). A further study also used this sample, focusing on T cells expressing NK-cell markers. That report notes: 1.0-7.0% of CD8+ T cells in over 5 donors belonged to dominant NKG2C+ clonotypes.

This sequence joins TRBV6-6 and TRBJ2-7; D could derive from TRBD1 or TRBD2 (6 bases each). The sample taken for sequencing was PBMCs. This TCR was recovered from a woman between 18 and 29 years old in good health. This chain's CDR3 is CAIRGGYEQYF. The CDR3 DNA sequence: TGTGCCATTCGAGGGGGGTACGAGCAGTACTTC.